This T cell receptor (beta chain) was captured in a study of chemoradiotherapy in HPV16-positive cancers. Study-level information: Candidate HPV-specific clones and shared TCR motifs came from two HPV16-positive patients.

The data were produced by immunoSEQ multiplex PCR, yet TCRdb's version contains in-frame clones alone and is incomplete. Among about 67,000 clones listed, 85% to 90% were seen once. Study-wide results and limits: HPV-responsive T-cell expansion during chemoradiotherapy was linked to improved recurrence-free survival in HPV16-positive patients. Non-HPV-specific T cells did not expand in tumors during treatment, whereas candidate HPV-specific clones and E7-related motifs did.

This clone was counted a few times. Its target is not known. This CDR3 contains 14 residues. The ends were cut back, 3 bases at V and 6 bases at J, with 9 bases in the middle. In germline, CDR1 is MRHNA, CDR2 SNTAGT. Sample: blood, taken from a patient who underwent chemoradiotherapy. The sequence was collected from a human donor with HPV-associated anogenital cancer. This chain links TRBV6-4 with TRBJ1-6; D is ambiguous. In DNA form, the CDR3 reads TGTGCCAGCAGTGATAAGTCGGTTAATTCACCCCTCCACTTT. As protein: CASSDKSVNSPLHF.